A few counts support the clone carrying this T cell receptor beta chain. Its antigen remains unknown. A heparinised blood draw that averaged around 110 mL was obtained once from each donor. Expressed TCRB transcripts were sequenced after all isolated RNA was converted to cDNA. Some clones are missing from TCRdb's copy, which holds only in-frame ones; the method was immunoSEQ multiplex PCR. In the table there are around 290,000 clones, 7% to 9% of which are singletons. These data come from a study of beta chain features in type 1 diabetes. Study results and limitations: Within the patient group, naive, central memory and Treg TCRB repertoires appeared more similar to each other than within healthy donors.

This sequence originates from a woman under 30 in good health. Material: central memory CD4+ T cells from blood.

CDR3 sequence: CASSFYGTPNTDTQYF. The CDR3 DNA sequence: TGTGCCAGCAGCTTTTACGGGACGCCCAACACAGATACGCAGTATTTT. The J gene is TRBJ2-3, the V gene TRBV7-2, with D perhaps matching TRBD1 or TRBD2 (5 bases each). V was clipped by 3 bases and J by 2 bases, with 15 bases between them. Per germline, CDR1 SGHTA and CDR2 FQGNSA. The CDR3 sequence is 16 residues long. Together with reference TRBV7-2 and TRBJ2-3, the CDR3 gives the full variable domain: GAGVSQSPSNKVTEKGKDVELRCDPISGHTALYWYRQSLGQGLEFLIYFQGNSAPDKSGLPSDRFSAERTGGSVSTLTIQRTQQEDSAVYLCASSFYGTPNTDTQYFGPGTRLTVL.